The 4 T cell receptor beta chains in this list originate from one sample, sequenced in a study of OX40 agonist ivuxolimab in advanced cancers. Profiled with immunoSEQ multiplex PCR; TCRdb holds only in-frame clones, not every one. Here the sample spans approximately 60,000 clones, 77% being singletons. The source was CD4+ or CD8+ T cells sorted from blood, collected in a trial of the OX40 agonist ivuxolimab. The receptors were gathered from an adult with an advanced solid tumor such as melanoma, head and neck, liver or kidney cancer.

This chain joins TRBV6-5 and TRBJ2-3; D may correspond to TRBD1 or TRBD2 (6 bases each). Germline V CDR1 and CDR2: MNHEY, SVGAGI. V lost 4 bases to trimming and J lost 1 base, with 15 bases between them. The CDR3 is 16 residues long. CDR3 coding DNA: TGTGCCAGCAGTTCGCGGGACATCGTGGGCACAGATACGCAGTATTTT. Translating it yields CASSSRDIVGTDTQYF.

This clone has just a few counts. The chain employs TRBV7-2 and TRBJ1-2, with 10 bases identical to TRBD1. Germline V gene data show CDR1 as SGHTA and CDR2 as FQGNSA. The CDR3 sequence is 16 residues long. Losses at the gene ends were 3 bases for V and 4 bases for J; bases not matched to a gene: 8. The CDR3 loop is CASSFTPGQGIYGYTF. The DNA of the CDR3 is TGTGCCAGCAGCTTCACCCCGGGACAGGGGATCTATGGCTACACCTTC.

This clone was detected only a few times. The rearrangement joins TRBV2 to TRBJ1-5; weak D call: TRBD1 (6 bases). Germline assignment: CDR1 SNHLY and CDR2 FYNNEI. V gave up 6 bases and J gave up 3 bases, with 9 bases separating them. CDR3 size: 13 residues. The CDR3 DNA reads as TGTGCCAGCAGAGGACAGCTCAATCAGCCCCAGCATTTT. This sequence encodes CASRGQLNQPQHF.

This sequence joins TRBV7-2 and TRBJ1-6, with 9 bases fitting TRBD1. V lost 7 bases, J lost 10 bases, and 8 bases stayed unmatched. The germline V gene encodes CDR1 SGHTA and CDR2 FQGNSA. This CDR3 has 14 residues. CDR3: CASTIQGAGSPLHF. CDR3 DNA sequence: TGTGCCAGCACCATACAGGGGGCGGGCTCACCCCTCCACTTT.